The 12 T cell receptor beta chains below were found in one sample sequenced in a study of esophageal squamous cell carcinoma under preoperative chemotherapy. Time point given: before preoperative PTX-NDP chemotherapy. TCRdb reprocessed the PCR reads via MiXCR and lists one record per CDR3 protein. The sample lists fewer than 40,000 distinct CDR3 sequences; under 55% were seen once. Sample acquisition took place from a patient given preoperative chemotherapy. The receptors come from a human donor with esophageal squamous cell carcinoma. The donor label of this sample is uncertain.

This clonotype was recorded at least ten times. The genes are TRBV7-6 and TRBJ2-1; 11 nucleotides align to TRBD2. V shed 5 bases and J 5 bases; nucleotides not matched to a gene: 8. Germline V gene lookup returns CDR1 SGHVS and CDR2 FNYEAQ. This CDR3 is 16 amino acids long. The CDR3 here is CASSNPGLAEDNEQFF. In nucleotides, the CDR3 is TGTGCCAGCAGCAATCCGGGACTAGCGGAGGACAATGAGCAGTTCTTC. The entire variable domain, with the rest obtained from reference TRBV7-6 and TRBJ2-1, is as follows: GAGVSQSPRYKVTKRGQDVALRCDPISGHVSLYWYRQALGQGPEFLTYFNYEAQQDKSGLPNDRFSAERPEGSISTLTIQRTEQRDSAMYRCASSNPGLAEDNEQFFGPGTRLTVL.

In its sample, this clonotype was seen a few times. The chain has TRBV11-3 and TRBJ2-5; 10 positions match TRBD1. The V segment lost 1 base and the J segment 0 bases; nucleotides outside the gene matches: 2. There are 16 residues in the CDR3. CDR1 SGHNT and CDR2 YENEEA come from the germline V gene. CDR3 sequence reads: CASSLGQGAHQETQYF. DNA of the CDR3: TGTGCCAGCAGCTTAGGACAGGGGGCGCACCAAGAGACCCAGTACTTC.

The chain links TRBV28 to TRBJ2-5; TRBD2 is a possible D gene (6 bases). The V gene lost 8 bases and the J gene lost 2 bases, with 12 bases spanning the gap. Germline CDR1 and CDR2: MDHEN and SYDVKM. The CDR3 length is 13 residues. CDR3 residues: CASLSGLQETQYF. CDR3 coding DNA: TGTGCCAGCCTTAGCGGACTACAAGAGACCCAGTACTTC.

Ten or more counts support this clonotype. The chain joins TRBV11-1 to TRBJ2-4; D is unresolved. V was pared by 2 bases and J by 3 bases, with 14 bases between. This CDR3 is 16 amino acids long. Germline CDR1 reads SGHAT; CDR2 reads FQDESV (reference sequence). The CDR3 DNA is TGTGCCAGCAGCTTAACCTACTCGAAGGGCAAAAACATTCAGTACTTC. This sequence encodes CASSLTYSKGKNIQYF.

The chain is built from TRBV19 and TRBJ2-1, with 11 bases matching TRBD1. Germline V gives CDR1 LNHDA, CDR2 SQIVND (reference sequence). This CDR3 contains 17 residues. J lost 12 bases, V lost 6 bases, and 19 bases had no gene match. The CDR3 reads CASSTNKPGQGAGRQFF. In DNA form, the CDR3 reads TGTGCCAGTAGCACAAACAAACCCGGACAGGGGGCAGGACGGCAGTTCTTC.

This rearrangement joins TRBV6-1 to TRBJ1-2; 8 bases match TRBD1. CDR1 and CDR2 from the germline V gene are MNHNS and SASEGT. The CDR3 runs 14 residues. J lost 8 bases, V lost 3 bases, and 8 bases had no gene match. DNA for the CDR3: TGTGCCAGCAGTGATCATGGACAGGGTTTAGGCTACACCTTC. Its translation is CASSDHGQGLGYTF.

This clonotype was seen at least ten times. CDR3 sequence: CASSYGTPAKNIQYF. The CDR3 region has the DNA TGTGCCAGCAGTTACGGCACGCCAGCCAAAAACATTCAGTACTTC. V and J are TRBV6-5 and TRBJ2-4; unclear D gene. Per germline, CDR1 MNHEY and CDR2 SVGAGI. Deletions cut 2 bases from V and 0 bases from J, with 8 bases between. The CDR3 runs 15 residues.

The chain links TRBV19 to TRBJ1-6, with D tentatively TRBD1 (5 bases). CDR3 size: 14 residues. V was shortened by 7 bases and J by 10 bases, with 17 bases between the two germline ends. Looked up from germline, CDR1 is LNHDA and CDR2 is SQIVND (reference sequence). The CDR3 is CASTLGGTESPLHF. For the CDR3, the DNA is TGTGCCAGTACCCTCGGGGGAACCGAGTCACCCCTCCACTTT.

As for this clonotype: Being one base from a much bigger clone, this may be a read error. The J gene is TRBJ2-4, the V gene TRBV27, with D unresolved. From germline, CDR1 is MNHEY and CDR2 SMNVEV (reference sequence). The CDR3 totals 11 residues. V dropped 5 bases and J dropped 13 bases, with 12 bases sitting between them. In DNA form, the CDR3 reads TGTGCCAGCAGTCATTTAGATGAGCAGTACTTC. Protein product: CASSHLDEQYF.

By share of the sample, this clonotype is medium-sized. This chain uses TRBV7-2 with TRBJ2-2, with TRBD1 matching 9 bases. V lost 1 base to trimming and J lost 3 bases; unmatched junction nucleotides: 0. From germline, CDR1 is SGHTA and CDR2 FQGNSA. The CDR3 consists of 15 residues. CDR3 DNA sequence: TGTGCCAGCAGCTTAGGACAGGGGGACACCGGGGAGCTGTTTTTT. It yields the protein CASSLGQGDTGELFF.

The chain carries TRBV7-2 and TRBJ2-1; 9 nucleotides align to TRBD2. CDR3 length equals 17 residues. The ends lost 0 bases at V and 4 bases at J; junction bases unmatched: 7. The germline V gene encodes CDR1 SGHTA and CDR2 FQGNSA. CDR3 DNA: TGTGCCAGCAGCTTAGCGCAAATAGCGGGAGATTACAATGAGCAGTTCTTC. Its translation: CASSLAQIAGDYNEQFF. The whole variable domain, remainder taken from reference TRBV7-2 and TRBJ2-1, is GAGVSQSPSNKVTEKGKDVELRCDPISGHTALYWYRQSLGQGLEFLIYFQGNSAPDKSGLPSDRFSAERTGGSVSTLTIQRTQQEDSAVYLCASSLAQIAGDYNEQFFGPGTRLTVL.

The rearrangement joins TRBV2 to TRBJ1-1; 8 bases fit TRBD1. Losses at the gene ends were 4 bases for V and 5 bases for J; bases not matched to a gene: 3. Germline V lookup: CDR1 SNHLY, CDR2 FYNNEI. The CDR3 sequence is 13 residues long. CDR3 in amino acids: CASSAQGATEAFF. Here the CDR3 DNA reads TGTGCCAGCAGTGCGCAGGGGGCAACTGAAGCTTTCTTT.